The present T cell receptor (beta chain) was sequenced within a study of T-cell memory formation after mild COVID-19. The study, taken as a whole, reports: A second wave expanding day 15 to 37 was CD4+-biased; contracting clones were balanced.

This clonotype showed up just a few times. Its specificity is not known. The CDR3 has 15 amino acids. The V gene lost 0 bases and the J gene lost 3 bases, with 11 bases spanning the gap. Germline values: CDR1 MGHRA, CDR2 YSYEKL. Each CDR3 protein gets one entry after TCRdb re-called the 5' RACE reads with MiXCR. Here the sample spans 350,000 to 500,000 distinct CDR3 sequences, 15% to 20% being singletons. The V and J genes are TRBV4-1 and TRBJ1-2; possible D gene TRBD1, 5 bases. This sequence was found in a man younger than 35 who had mild COVID-19 (a few samples of this study predate the infection). Cell type and time point are not known. The sample comprised PBMCs or a T cell subset sorted from them (not recorded which). This CDR3 reads CASSQDTGRDYGYTF. The CDR3 nucleotides are TGCGCCAGCAGCCAAGATACGGGGCGGGACTATGGCTACACCTTC.